These T cell receptor beta chains were read from a single sample in a study of breast tumors, draining lymph nodes, adjacent tissues. TCRdb fed the multiplex PCR reads into MiXCR, producing one record per CDR3 protein. Here the sample spans 270,000 or so distinct CDR3 sequences, more than 30% being singletons. Sequenced: axillary lymph node tissue. These receptors were obtained from a female donor with breast cancer. Some clones in this sample may be carry-over from other donors' samples. CDR3s include the opening cysteine and the closing phenylalanine or tryptophan. A D gene is named only where the DNA matches it firmly. Clone size is not always given. Where it is, it says once, few, many or a class for expanded clones.

>TRBV6-2/TRBV6-3|NA|NA|TRBJ1-3
TGTGCCAGCAGTCGGGACGGAAGCTCTGGAAACACCATATATTTT
CASSRDGSSGNTIYF
>TRBV6-5|few|NA|TRBJ1-3
TGTGCCAGCAGTTACTCGACCCTCACCTCTGGAAACACCATATATTTT
CASSYSTLTSGNTIYF
>TRBV25-1|NA|NA|TRBJ2-5
TGTGCCAGCAGCGCCCCGGGGGCCCGAGGGGAGACCCAGTACTTC
CASSAPGARGETQYF
>TRBV6-5|many|NA|TRBJ2-6
TGTGCCAGCAGTTACTCTGGCAGGAGCGGCTCTGGGGCCAACGTCCTGACTTTC
CASSYSGRSGSGANVLTF
>TRBV12-3/TRBV12-4|many|TRBD1|TRBJ1-6
TGTGCCAGCAGTTCACTAGGGGGCAATAATTCACCCCTCCACTTT
CASSSLGGNNSPLHF
>TRBV6-6|many|NA|TRBJ1-5
TGTGCCAGCAGTTACGAGGTGGGAGGCAATCAGCCCCAGCATTTT
CASSYEVGGNQPQHF
>TRBV2|many|NA|TRBJ2-6
TGTGCCAGCAGTGAAATGATGGCTGGGGCCAACGTCCTGACTTTC
CASSEMMAGANVLTF
>TRBV24-1|many|NA|TRBJ2-1
TGTGCCACCAGTGATGTCCGGGTCTCCTACAATGAGCAGTTCTTC
CATSDVRVSYNEQFF
>TRBV7-9|many|NA|TRBJ2-7
TGTGCCAGCAGCACCTTGGTCAACGAGCAGTACTTC
CASSTLVNEQYF
>TRBV19|many|NA|TRBJ2-1
TGTGCCAGTAGTACAACCTCCGGGACGCCGCAGCAGTTCTTC
CASSTTSGTPQQFF
>TRBV20-1|NA|NA|TRBJ2-6
TGCAGTGCTTATAGGGGGTCTGGGGCCAACGTCCTGACTTTC
CSAYRGSGANVLTF
>TRBV2|many|NA|TRBJ2-1
TGTGCCAGCAGCGCGACTAGAGGTGAGCAGTTCTTC
CASSATRGEQFF
>TRBV6-5|few|TRBD2|TRBJ2-6
TGTGCCAGCAGTTACTCGAGGACTAGCGGGAGGGCTGGGGCCAACGTCCTGACTTTC
CASSYSRTSGRAGANVLTF
>TRBV20-1|many|TRBD2|TRBJ2-7
TGCAGTGCTAGAGGGACTAGCGGAAAGACCGAGCAGTACTTC
CSARGTSGKTEQYF
>TRBV3-1|NA|NA|TRBJ2-7
TGTGCCACCGTAGTCTCCTACGAGCAGTACTTC
CATVVSYEQYF
>TRBV6-1|few|TRBD2|TRBJ2-1
TGTGCCAGCAGTGAAGTAGCGGGAGCCTACAATGAGCAGTTCTTC
CASSEVAGAYNEQFF
>TRBV12-3/TRBV12-4|many|TRBD1|TRBJ2-1
TGTGCCAGCAGTCACCAGACAGGGATGCGGGTTGGTGAGCAGTTCTTC
CASSHQTGMRVGEQFF
>TRBV7-6|many|TRBD2|TRBJ2-1
TGTGCCAGCAGCAGACTAGCGGGGGGTGAGCAGTTCTTC
CASSRLAGGEQFF
>TRBV5-8|NA|TRBD2|TRBJ2-7
TGTGCCAGCAGCTCTAGCGGGATCCCCTACGAGCAGTACTTC
CASSSSGIPYEQYF
>TRBV5-4|many|NA|TRBJ2-3
TGTGCCAGCAGCTTGGGGAGCCCCGGTTTAGATACGCAGTATTTT
CASSLGSPGLDTQYF
>TRBV10-1|NA|NA|TRBJ1-1
TGCGCCACCCAGACAGGATGGGGCACTGAAGCTTTCTTT
CATQTGWGTEAFF
>TRBV29-1|NA|NA|TRBJ2-2
TGCAGCGTGCCTGGGGAGCTGTTTTTT
CSVPGELFF
>TRBV5-1|NA|NA|TRBJ1-2
TGCGCCAGCAGCTTAGGGACTACTGGAAACACCTTC
CASSLGTTGNTF
>TRBV19|many|TRBD2|TRBJ2-4
TGTGCCAGTAGTATAGATGGCGGGAGCTCATACATTCAGTACTTC
CASSIDGGSSYIQYF
>TRBV5-1|many|TRBD1|TRBJ1-6
TGCGCCAGCAGCTTGGGAGGACGGGACAGGGGTAATTCACCCCTCCACTTT
CASSLGGRDRGNSPLHF
>TRBV9|many|TRBD2|TRBJ2-1
TGTGCCAGCAGTCAACTAGCGGGAGACCTCTCCTACAATGAGCAGTTCTTC
CASSQLAGDLSYNEQFF
>TRBV5-4|many|NA|TRBJ2-6
TGTGCCAGCAGCTTGGCCGGGCTTGTAGGGGCTGGGGCCAACGTCCTGACTTTC
CASSLAGLVGAGANVLTF
>TRBV5-4|few|TRBD2|TRBJ2-5
TGTGCCAGCAGCCGTAGCGGGAGGACCGAAGAGACCCAGTACTTC
CASSRSGRTEETQYF
>TRBV27|many|NA|TRBJ1-2
TGTGCCAGCAGTCCCCGACAGGCCTATGGCTACACCTTC
CASSPRQAYGYTF
>TRBV7-2|NA|NA|TRBJ1-1
TGTGCCAGCAGCTTAGCAGGGGGGAACACTGAAGCTTTCTTT
CASSLAGGNTEAFF
>TRBV4-1|many|NA|TRBJ2-3
TGCGCCAGCAGCCAAGAGCCGCAGGGAAGGGCAGATACGCAGTATTTT
CASSQEPQGRADTQYF
>TRBV19|many|NA|TRBJ1-2
TGTGCCAGTAGTGCCCGGGGGGGGGCGAGTCCCTATGGCTACACCTTC
CASSARGGASPYGYTF
>TRBV12-3/TRBV12-4|many|NA|TRBJ2-7
TGTGCCAGCAGTTTACCCGCCAGTTACGAGCAGTACTTC
CASSLPASYEQYF
>TRBV7-9|many|NA|TRBJ1-2
TGTGCCAGCAGCCCCGCACTTGACACTCGGGGCTACACCTTC
CASSPALDTRGYTF